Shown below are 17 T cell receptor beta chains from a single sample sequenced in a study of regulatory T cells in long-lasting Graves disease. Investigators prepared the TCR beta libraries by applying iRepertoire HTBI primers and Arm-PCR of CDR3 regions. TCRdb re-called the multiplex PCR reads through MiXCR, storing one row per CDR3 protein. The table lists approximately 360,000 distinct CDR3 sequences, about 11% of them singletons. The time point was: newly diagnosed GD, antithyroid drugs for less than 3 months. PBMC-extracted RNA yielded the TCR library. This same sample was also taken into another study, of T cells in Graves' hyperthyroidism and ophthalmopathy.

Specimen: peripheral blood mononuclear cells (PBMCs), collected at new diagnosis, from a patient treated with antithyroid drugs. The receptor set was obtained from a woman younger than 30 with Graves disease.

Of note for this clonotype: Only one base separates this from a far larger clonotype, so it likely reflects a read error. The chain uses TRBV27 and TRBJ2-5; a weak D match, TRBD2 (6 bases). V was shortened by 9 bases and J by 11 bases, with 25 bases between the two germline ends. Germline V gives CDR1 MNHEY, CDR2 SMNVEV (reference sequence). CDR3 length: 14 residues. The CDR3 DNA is TGTGCCAGTAGACCGGGACTTCCCTACAATGAGCAGTACTTC. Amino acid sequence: CASRPGLPYNEQYF.

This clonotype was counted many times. CDR3 residues: CASSLPDRREAFF. The CDR3 DNA reads as TGTGCCAGCAGCCTCCCGGACCGCCGGGAAGCTTTCTTT. The chain carries TRBV7-9 and TRBJ1-1; D ambiguous. The CDR3 has 13 residues. V was cut by 5 bases and J by 8 bases, with 15 bases left in between. Germline lookup yields CDR1 SEHNR and CDR2 FQNEAQ (reference sequence). Looking up the rest from reference TRBV7-9 and TRBJ1-1 gives the full variable domain: DTGVSQNPRHKITKRGQNVTFRCDPISEHNRLYWYRQTLGQGPEFLTYFQNEAQLEKSRLLSDRFSAERPKGSFSTLEIQRTEQGDSAMYLCASSLPDRREAFFGQGTRLTVV.

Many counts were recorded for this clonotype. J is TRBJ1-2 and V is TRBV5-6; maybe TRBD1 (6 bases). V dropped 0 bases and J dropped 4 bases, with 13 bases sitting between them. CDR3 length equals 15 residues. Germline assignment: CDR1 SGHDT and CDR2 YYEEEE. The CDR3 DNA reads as TGTGCCAGCAGCTTGGCTGAAGGGGGAAGCTATGGCTACACCTTC. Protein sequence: CASSLAEGGSYGYTF.

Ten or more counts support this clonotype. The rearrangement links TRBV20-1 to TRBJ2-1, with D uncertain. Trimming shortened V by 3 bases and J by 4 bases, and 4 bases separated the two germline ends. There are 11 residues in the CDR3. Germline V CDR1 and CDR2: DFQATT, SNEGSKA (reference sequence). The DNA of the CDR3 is TGCAGTGCTAGTGCTTACAATGAGCAGTTCTTC. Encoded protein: CSASAYNEQFF.

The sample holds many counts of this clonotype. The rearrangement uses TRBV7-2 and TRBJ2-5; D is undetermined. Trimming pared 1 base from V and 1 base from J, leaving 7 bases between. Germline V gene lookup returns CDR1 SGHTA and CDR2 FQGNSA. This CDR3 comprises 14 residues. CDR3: CASSLGLLQETQYF. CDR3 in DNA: TGTGCCAGCAGCTTAGGGCTTCTCCAAGAGACCCAGTACTTC.

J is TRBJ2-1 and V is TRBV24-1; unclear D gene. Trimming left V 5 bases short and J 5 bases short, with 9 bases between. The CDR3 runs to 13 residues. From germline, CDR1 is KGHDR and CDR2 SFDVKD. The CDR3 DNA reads TGTGCCACCAGTGTGGGAAGGAACAATGAGCAGTTCTTC. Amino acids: CATSVGRNNEQFF.

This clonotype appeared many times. CDR3: CASRGTGLESVGYTF. Here the CDR3 DNA reads TGTGCCAGCAGGGGGACAGGTTTAGAATCGGTTGGCTACACCTTC. V usage is TRBV6-1 and J usage is TRBJ1-2, with 8 nucleotides matching TRBD1. The trim removed 6 bases at V and 7 bases at J, leaving 13 bases unmatched. Germline CDR1 and CDR2: MNHNS and SASEGT. This CDR3 comprises 15 residues.

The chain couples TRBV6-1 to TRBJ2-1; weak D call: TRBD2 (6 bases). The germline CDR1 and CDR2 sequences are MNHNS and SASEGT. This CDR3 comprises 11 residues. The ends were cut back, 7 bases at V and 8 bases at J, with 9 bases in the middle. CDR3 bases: TGTGCCAGCACGGGGGACCATGAGCAGTTCTTC. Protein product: CASTGDHEQFF.

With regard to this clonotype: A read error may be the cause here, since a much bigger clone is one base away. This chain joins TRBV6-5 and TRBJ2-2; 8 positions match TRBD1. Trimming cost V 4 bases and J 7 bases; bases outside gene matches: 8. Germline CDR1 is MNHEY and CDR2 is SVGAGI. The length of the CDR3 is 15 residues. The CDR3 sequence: CASSSLRGLFGELFF. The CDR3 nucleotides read TGTGCCAGCAGTTCGCTCAGGGGGCTTTTCGGGGAGCTGTTTTTT.

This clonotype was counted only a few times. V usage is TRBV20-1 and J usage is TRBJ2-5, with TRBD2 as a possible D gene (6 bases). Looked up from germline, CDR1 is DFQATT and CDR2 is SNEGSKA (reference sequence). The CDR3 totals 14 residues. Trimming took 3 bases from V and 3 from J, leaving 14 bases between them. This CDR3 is CSARILGEEETQYF. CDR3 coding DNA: TGCAGTGCTAGGATACTAGGGGAGGAAGAGACCCAGTACTTC.

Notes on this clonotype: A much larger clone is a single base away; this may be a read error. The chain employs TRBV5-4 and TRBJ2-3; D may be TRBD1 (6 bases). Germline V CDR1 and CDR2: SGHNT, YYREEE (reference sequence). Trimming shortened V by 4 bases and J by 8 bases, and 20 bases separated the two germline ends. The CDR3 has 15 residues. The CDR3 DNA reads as TGTGCCAGCAGCCAACTAAAACAGGGTTTTGGTACGCAGTATTTT. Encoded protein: CASSQLKQGFGTQYF.

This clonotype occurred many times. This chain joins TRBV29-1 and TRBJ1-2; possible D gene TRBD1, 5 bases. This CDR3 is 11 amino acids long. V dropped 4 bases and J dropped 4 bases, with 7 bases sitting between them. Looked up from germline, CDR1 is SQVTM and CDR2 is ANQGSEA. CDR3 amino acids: CSVGDFYGYTF. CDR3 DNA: TGCAGCGTTGGGGACTTCTATGGCTACACCTTC.

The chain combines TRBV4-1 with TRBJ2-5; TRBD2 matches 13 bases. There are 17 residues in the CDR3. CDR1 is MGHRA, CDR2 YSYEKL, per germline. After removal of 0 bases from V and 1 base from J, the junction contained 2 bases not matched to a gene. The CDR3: CASSQDGLAGAQETQYF. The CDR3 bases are TGCGCCAGCAGCCAAGATGGACTAGCGGGGGCCCAAGAGACCCAGTACTTC.

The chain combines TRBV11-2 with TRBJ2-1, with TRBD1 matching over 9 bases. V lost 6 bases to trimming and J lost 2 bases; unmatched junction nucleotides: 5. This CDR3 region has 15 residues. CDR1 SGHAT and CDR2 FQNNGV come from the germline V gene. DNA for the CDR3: TGTGCCAGCAGACTGGGACAGGGAACCTACAATGAGCAGTTCTTC. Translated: CASRLGQGTYNEQFF.

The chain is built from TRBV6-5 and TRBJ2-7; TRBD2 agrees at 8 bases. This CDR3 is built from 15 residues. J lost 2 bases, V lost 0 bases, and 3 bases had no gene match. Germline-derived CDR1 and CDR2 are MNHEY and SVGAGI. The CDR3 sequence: CASSYSPGGAYEQYV. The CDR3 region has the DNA TGTGCCAGCAGTTACTCTCCGGGGGGGGCCTACGAGCAGTACGTC.

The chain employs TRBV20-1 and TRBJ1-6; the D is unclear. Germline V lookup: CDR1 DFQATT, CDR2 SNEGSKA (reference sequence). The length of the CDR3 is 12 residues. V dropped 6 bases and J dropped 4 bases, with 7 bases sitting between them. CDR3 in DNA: TGCAGTGCGGGTCCTTATAATTCACCCCTCCACTTT. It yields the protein CSAGPYNSPLHF.

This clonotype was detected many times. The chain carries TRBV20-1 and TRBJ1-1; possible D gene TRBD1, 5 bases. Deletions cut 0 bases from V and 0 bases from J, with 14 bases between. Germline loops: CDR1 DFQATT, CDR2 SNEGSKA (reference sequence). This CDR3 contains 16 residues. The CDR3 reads CSARDYLGRVNTEAFF. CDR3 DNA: TGCAGTGCTAGAGATTATTTGGGCAGGGTGAACACTGAAGCTTTCTTT.